Given below is one T cell receptor (beta chain) in context. Its antigen is unidentified. These data belong to a study of cytomegalovirus exposure and HLA in healthy donors. The overall study: Ancestry clustering placed 81% of a few hundred genotyped donors in the Caucasian-associated cluster.

General study results and limits: The authors enumerated over 150 TCR beta chains as linked to cytomegalovirus. Earlier analysis yielded a pattern in which most TCR beta V segments were productive about 90% or about 30% of the time.

Although they were nominally healthy when sampled, donors likely had unrecorded immune exposures. It was with 60 Vbeta and 13 Jbeta primers that the PCR ran. Generated by immunoSEQ multiplex PCR, the TCRdb table keeps only in-frame clones and is missing some. This sample has 85,000 to 100,000 clones; just under 80% occur once, and the top ten carry roughly 3.8%. The V end was cut by 6 bases, the J end by 5 bases, with 11 bases between. CDR1 and CDR2 (germline): DFQATT, SNEGSKA (reference sequence). The CDR3 length is 11 residues. The chain has TRBV20-1 and TRBJ2-7, with D possibly TRBD2 on 6 matching bases. The clonotype comes from a woman aged 40 to 50 in good health and CMV-seronegative. Sequencing used PBMCs. CDR3 nucleotide sequence: TGCAGTGCCCCCCGGGGGAACGAGCAGTACTTC. Amino acids: CSAPRGNEQYF.